A single sample gave rise to the 24 T cell receptor beta chains below, sequenced in a study of T cell responses to AZD1222 COVID-19 vaccine. Libraries were prepared by immunoSEQ multiplex PCR; TCRdb keeps only in-frame clonotypes and omits some of them. The data hold 150,000 to 200,000 clones, with approximately 90% observed a single time. Source: peripheral blood, taken 28 days after the second AZD1222 dose. The receptors shown here come from an adult who received the AZD1222 COVID-19 vaccine.

This chain uses TRBV27 with TRBJ1-4, with D hard to call. The CDR3 covers 13 residues. Germline V gene sequence: CDR1 MNHEY, CDR2 SMNVEV (reference sequence). Trimming cost V 5 bases and J 7 bases, with 11 bases left between them. The CDR3 bases are TGTGCCAGCAGTCCCCCCGGCGGTGAAAAACTGTTTTTT. Its protein is CASSPPGGEKLFF.

CDR3 DNA sequence: TGCGCCAGCAGCTCCGCGGGACTCGACACAGATACGCAGTATTTT. Its protein product is CASSSAGLDTDTQYF. The chain is built from TRBV5-1 and TRBJ2-3, with TRBD2 as a possible D gene (6 bases). Germline CDR1 SGHRS, CDR2 YFSETQ. This CDR3 contains 15 residues. Trimming stripped 3 bases from V and 2 bases from J, with 13 bases between.

The chain links TRBV5-1 to TRBJ2-2; D uncertain. V dropped 4 bases and J dropped 2 bases, with 9 bases sitting between them. The CDR3 sequence is 14 residues long. The germline V gene has CDR1 SGHRS and CDR2 YFSETQ. The CDR3 sequence: CASSPRVNTGELFF. The DNA of the CDR3 is TGCGCCAGCAGCCCCAGAGTAAACACCGGGGAGCTGTTTTTT.

This chain links TRBV21-1 with TRBJ1-1; the table's TRBD1 call for D was not verified on the DNA. TRBV21-1 is annotated as a pseudogene. The CDR3 sequence is 19 residues long. This CDR3 is CASRGERVDRGRGNTEAFF. The CDR3 region has the DNA TGTGCCAGCCGCGGGGAAAGGGTAGACAGGGGGCGCGGGAACACTGAAGCTTTCTTT.

This chain joins TRBV5-1 and TRBJ2-5; possibly TRBD1 for D (5 bases). Germline-derived CDR1 and CDR2 are SGHRS and YFSETQ. This CDR3 is 14 amino acids long. The ends were cut back, 3 bases at V and 1 base at J, with 10 bases in the middle. In nucleotides, the CDR3 is TGCGCCAGCAGCTCTTGGGGCCCCCAAGAGACCCAGTACTTC. Amino acids: CASSSWGPQETQYF.

The rearrangement uses TRBV2 and TRBJ2-1; D may be TRBD1 (6 bases). Between the trimmed V and J ends, which lost 5 bases and 7 bases, there was a span of 6 bases. Germline assignment: CDR1 SNHLY and CDR2 FYNNEI. The CDR3 contains 11 residues. In nucleotides, the CDR3 is TGTGCCAGCAGTACAGGGAATGAGCAGTTCTTC. Protein: CASSTGNEQFF.

V is TRBV15 and J is TRBJ1-1; no clear D. Germline V gives CDR1 LNHNV, CDR2 YYDKDF (reference sequence). This CDR3 is 13 amino acids long. Trimming shortened V by 1 base and J by 3 bases, and 6 bases separated the two germline ends. The CDR3 nucleotides are TGTGCCACCAGCAGAGGTGATTACACTGAAGCTTTCTTT. Translating gives CATSRGDYTEAFF. Full variable domain (outside the CDR3, taken from reference TRBV15 and TRBJ1-1): DAMVIQNPRYQVTQFGKPVTLSCSQTLNHNVMYWYQQKSSQAPKLLFHYYDKDFNNEADTPDNFQSRRPNTSFCFLDIRSPGLGDTAMYLCATSRGDYTEAFFGQGTRLTVV.

V is TRBV14 and J is TRBJ1-6, with D possibly being TRBD1 (6 bases). V was shortened by 1 base and J by 8 bases, with 18 bases between the two germline ends. CDR3 length equals 17 residues. Looked up from germline, CDR1 is SGHDN and CDR2 is FVKESK. The CDR3 is CASSQVVGGALDSPLHF. As DNA, the CDR3 is TGTGCCAGCAGCCAAGTAGTGGGGGGGGCTCTCGATTCACCCCTCCACTTT.

CDR3 sequence: CASSAGALEELFF. DNA of the CDR3: TGTGCCAGCAGCGCAGGGGCGCTTGAGGAGCTGTTTTTT. V and J are TRBV7-3 and TRBJ2-2; D perhaps matches TRBD1 (6 bases). CDR1 and CDR2 from the germline V gene are SGHTA and FQGTGA. V was cut by 5 bases and J by 10 bases, with 14 bases left in between. This CDR3 has 13 residues.

There are a few counts of this clone. The J gene is TRBJ1-1, the V gene TRBV11-2; D call uncertain. This CDR3 is 13 amino acids long. V lost 3 bases and J lost 3, with 8 bases in between. Germline assignment: CDR1 SGHAT and CDR2 FQNNGV. The DNA of the CDR3 is TGTGCCAGCAGCTTGAGACGGGACACTGAAGCTTTCTTT. The encoded protein is CASSLRRDTEAFF.

J is TRBJ1-1 and V is TRBV29-1; D is possibly TRBD1 (5 bases). Trimming pared 1 base from V and 3 bases from J, leaving 15 bases between. The germline gives CDR1 SQVTM, CDR2 ANQGSEA. This CDR3 contains 15 residues. In DNA, the CDR3 is TGCAGCGTTGAAGGGGCCAGTGACAGATACACTGAAGCTTTCTTT. Translation: CSVEGASDRYTEAFF.

V and J are TRBV9 and TRBJ1-1, with D perhaps matching TRBD1 (6 bases). The CDR3 has 16 amino acids. V lost 0 bases to trimming and J lost 0 bases, with 12 bases between them. Germline CDR1 reads SGDLS; CDR2 reads YYNGEE. CDR3 loop: CASSVVQGEMNTEAFF. The CDR3 nucleotides are TGTGCCAGCAGCGTAGTACAGGGCGAAATGAACACTGAAGCTTTCTTT.

The chain has TRBV6-6 and TRBJ1-1; no definite D call. Germline V gives CDR1 MNHNY, CDR2 SVGAGI (reference sequence). V was pared by 2 bases and J by 5 bases, with 18 bases between. The CDR3 covers 16 residues. The CDR3 DNA is TGTGCCAGCAGTTACGATGCGGGGAAGTTTTTGACTGAAGCTTTCTTT. This translates into CASSYDAGKFLTEAFF.

J is TRBJ2-3 and V is TRBV20-1; TRBD2 is a possible D gene (6 bases). CDR3 length equals 15 residues. V lost 3 bases and J lost 3, with 16 bases in between. CDR1 is DFQATT, CDR2 SNEGSKA, per germline (reference sequence). Written as DNA, the CDR3 is TGCAGTGCTAGTCTTTTGGACTATGGTACAGATACGCAGTATTTT. This codes for CSASLLDYGTDTQYF.

The chain recombines TRBV6-2 or TRBV6-3 with TRBJ1-1; D is unresolved. Per germline, CDR1 MNHEY and CDR2 SVGEGT. Deletions cut 2 bases from V and 4 bases from J, with 17 bases between. This CDR3 comprises 16 residues. CDR3 sequence reads: CASSYPEQGYGTEAFF. CDR3 nucleotides: TGTGCCAGCAGTTACCCGGAACAAGGGTATGGCACTGAAGCTTTCTTT.

The chain couples TRBV5-4 to TRBJ2-6; the D gene is possibly TRBD1 (6 bases). The CDR3 covers 17 residues. Between the trimmed V and J ends, which lost 5 bases and 0 bases, there was a span of 15 bases. CDR1 and CDR2 (germline): SGHNT, YYREEE (reference sequence). The CDR3 is CASSEMGQPSGANVLTF. The CDR3, as DNA: TGTGCCAGCAGTGAAATGGGACAACCCTCTGGGGCCAACGTCCTGACTTTC. The full variable domain, its missing parts supplied by reference TRBV5-4 and TRBJ2-6, is ETGVTQSPTHLIKTRGQQVTLRCSSQSGHNTVSWYQQALGQGPQFIFQYYREEENGRGNFPPRFSGLQFPNYSSELNVNALELDDSALYLCASSEMGQPSGANVLTFGAGSRLTVL.

The CDR3 sequence is CASSEGRTSSEAFF. The DNA of the CDR3 is TGTGCCAGCAGTGAAGGGAGGACTTCCTCTGAAGCTTTCTTT. V and J are TRBV6-1 and TRBJ1-1; D unresolved. Deletions cut 1 base from V and 6 bases from J, with 12 bases between. The CDR3 is 14 residues long. Germline lookup yields CDR1 MNHNS and CDR2 SASEGT.

The CDR3 region has the DNA TGCGCCAGCAGCCAAGAGGAGGGGGGCTCTGGAAACACCATATATTTT. Amino acid sequence: CASSQEEGGSGNTIYF. The V and J genes are TRBV4-3 and TRBJ1-3; D is possibly TRBD1 (6 bases). CDR1 is LGHNA and CDR2 is YSLEER in the germline V gene. V was trimmed by 0 bases and J by 0 bases, leaving 9 bases between them. The CDR3 length is 16 residues.

J is TRBJ2-2 and V is TRBV4-2; D not certain. Germline V gene lookup returns CDR1 LGHNA and CDR2 YNFKEQ. The CDR3 contains 15 residues. Trimming pared 4 bases from V and 3 bases from J, leaving 12 bases between. DNA of the CDR3: TGTGCCAGCAGCCGACCCCTTGGGGACACCGGGGAGCTGTTTTTT. It is translated as CASSRPLGDTGELFF.

This clone has just one count. This chain joins TRBV4-2 and TRBJ2-7, with D maybe TRBD1 (6 bases). The CDR3 sequence is 14 residues long. The germline CDR1 and CDR2 sequences are LGHNA and YNFKEQ. V was cut by 2 bases and J by 3 bases, with 11 bases left in between. The CDR3 reads CASSQKGHLYEQYF. The CDR3 DNA is TGTGCCAGCAGCCAAAAGGGACATCTCTACGAGCAGTACTTC.

V and J are TRBV5-6 and TRBJ1-5; D remains ambiguous. V was cut by 1 base and J by 5 bases, with 10 bases left in between. The CDR3 runs 14 residues. The germline CDR1 and CDR2 sequences are SGHDT and YYEEEE. The DNA for the CDR3 is TGTGCCAGCAGCTTGTTAGGTCGCCATCAGCCCCAGCATTTT. Protein sequence: CASSLLGRHQPQHF.

As DNA, the CDR3 is TGTGCCAGCAGTGAAGGGGGGACAACTAACTATGGCTACACCTTC. It translates to CASSEGGTTNYGYTF. The genes are TRBV6-1 and TRBJ1-2, with D possibly matching TRBD1 (6 bases). Trimming left V 1 base short and J 0 bases short, with 9 bases between. The V gene's germline CDR1 is MNHNS and CDR2 SASEGT. The CDR3 runs 15 residues.

This rearrangement joins TRBV5-1 to TRBJ2-5; D is unclear. This CDR3 has 15 residues. Germline CDR1 reads SGHRS; CDR2 reads YFSETQ. The V end lost 5 bases, the J end lost 2 bases, and 16 bases lay between the germline ends. The DNA for the CDR3 is TGCGCCAGCAGTCCTCCGGCAGGCGTACAAGAGACCCAGTACTTC. Amino acid sequence: CASSPPAGVQETQYF. Supplemented by reference TRBV5-1 and TRBJ2-5, the full variable domain reads KAGVTQTPRYLIKTRGQQVTLSCSPISGHRSVSWYQQTPGQGLQFLFEYFSETQRNKGNFPGRFSGRQFSNSRSEMNVSTLELGDSALYLCASSPPAGVQETQYFGPGTRLLVL.

The V call is TRBV11-2, the J call TRBJ1-2, with TRBD1 identical over 8 bases. The CDR3 consists of 14 residues. Per germline, CDR1 SGHAT and CDR2 FQNNGV. With 5 bases clipped from V and 1 base from J, the junction kept 3 bases outside the gene matches. This chain's CDR3 is CASSIDRGNYGYTF. DNA of the CDR3: TGTGCCAGCAGCATCGACAGGGGTAACTATGGCTACACCTTC.